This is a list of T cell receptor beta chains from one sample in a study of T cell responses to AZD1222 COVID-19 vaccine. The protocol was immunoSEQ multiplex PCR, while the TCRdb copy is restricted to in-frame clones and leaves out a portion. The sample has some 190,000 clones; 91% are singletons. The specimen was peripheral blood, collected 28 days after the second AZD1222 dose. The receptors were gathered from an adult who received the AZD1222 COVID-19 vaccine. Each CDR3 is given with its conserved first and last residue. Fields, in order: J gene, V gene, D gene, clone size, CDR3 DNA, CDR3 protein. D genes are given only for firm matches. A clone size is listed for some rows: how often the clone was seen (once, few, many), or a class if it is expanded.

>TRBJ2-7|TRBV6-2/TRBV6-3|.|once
TGTGCCAGCAGTCCCGAGACTATTATTGCAGCCTACGAGCAGTACTTC
CASSPETIIAAYEQYF
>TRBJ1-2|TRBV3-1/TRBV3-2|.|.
TGTGCCAGCAGCCAAGATGGGGGTGGCTACACCTTC
CASSQDGGGYTF
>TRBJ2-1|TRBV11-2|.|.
TGTGCCAGCAGCTTCATACCCAGCAGAGCCTACAATGAGCAGTTCTTC
CASSFIPSRAYNEQFF
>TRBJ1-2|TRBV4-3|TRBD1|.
TGCGCCAGCAGCCAGAGACAGGGTAATGGCTACACCTTC
CASSQRQGNGYTF
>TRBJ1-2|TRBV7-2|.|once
TGTGCCAGCAGCTTAGCGCGATCGACAGGATCTAACTATGGCTACACCTTC
CASSLARSTGSNYGYTF
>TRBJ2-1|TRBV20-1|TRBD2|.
TGCAGTGCTAGTTTTTATGCGGGGGGCTCCTACAATGAGCAGTTCTTC
CSASFYAGGSYNEQFF
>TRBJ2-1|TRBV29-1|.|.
TGCAGCGTTGGGGGGCATCGACAGCTCTACAATGAGCAGTTCTTC
CSVGGHRQLYNEQFF
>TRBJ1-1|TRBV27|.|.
TGTGCCAGCAGCCCAACCTCGGGAGGGTTCACTGAAGCTTTCTTT
CASSPTSGGFTEAFF
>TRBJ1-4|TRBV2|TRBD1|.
TGTGCCAGCAGACCCGACAGGGTTAATGAAAAACTGTTTTTT
CASRPDRVNEKLFF
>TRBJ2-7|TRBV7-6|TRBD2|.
TGTGCCAGCAGCTTAGGCGGGGGAAGCTACGAGCAGTACTTC
CASSLGGGSYEQYF
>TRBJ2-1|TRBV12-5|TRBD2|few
TGTGCTAGTGGTTTGTTCCGGACTAGCGGGGAGGTCGATGAGCAGTTCTTC
CASGLFRTSGEVDEQFF
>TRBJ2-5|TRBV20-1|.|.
TGCAGTGCTCCTTCCCAAGAGACCCAGTACTTC
CSAPSQETQYF
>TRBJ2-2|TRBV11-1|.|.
TGTGCCAGCAGCTTAGTGGCGCCTGGGGAGCTGTTTTTT
CASSLVAPGELFF
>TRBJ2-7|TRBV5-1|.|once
TGCGCCAGCAGATCGGGGAGTGGGACCAGCCACGAGCAGTACTTC
CASRSGSGTSHEQYF
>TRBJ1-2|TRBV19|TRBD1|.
TGTGCCAGTAGTGACCGGGACAGCCGATCCAACTATGGCTACACCTTC
CASSDRDSRSNYGYTF
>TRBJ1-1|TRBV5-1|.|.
TGCGCCAGCAAAGGGGAGCTCGGGAACACTGAAGCTTTCTTT
CASKGELGNTEAFF
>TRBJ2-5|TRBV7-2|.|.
TGTGCCAGCAGCTTAATTAACCCACGCGCAGAGACCCAGTACTTC
CASSLINPRAETQYF
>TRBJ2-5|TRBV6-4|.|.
TGTGCCAGCAGATCCGGCCAAACAGAGACCCAGTACTTC
CASRSGQTETQYF
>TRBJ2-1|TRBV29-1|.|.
TGCAGCGTTGCATGGACAGTAGGGAATGAGCAGTTCTTC
CSVAWTVGNEQFF
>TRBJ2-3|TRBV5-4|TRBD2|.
TGTGCCAGCAGCGTGGCTGGCGGGGGGGCATCAGATACGCAGTATTTT
CASSVAGGGASDTQYF
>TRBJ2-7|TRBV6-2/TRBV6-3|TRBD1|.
TGTGCCAGCAGTCAAGCCGGGACAGGGTTATACGAGCAGTACTTC
CASSQAGTGLYEQYF
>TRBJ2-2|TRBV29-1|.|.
TGCAGCGTTCGCCAAAGCTCGAACACCGGGGAGCTGTTTTTT
CSVRQSSNTGELFF
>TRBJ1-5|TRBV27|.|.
TGTGCCAGCAGTTTAACGGCAGGGCCTTATCAGCCCCAGCATTTT
CASSLTAGPYQPQHF
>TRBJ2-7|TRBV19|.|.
TGTGCCAGTAGTCCGCTTGGGGCAACCTACGAGCAGTACTTC
CASSPLGATYEQYF
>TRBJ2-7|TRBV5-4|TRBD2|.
TGTGCCAGCAGCTCTAGCGGGAGCGACGAGCAGTACTTC
CASSSSGSDEQYF
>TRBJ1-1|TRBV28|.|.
TGTGCCAGTAGGGTTCACGGTAACACTGAAGCTTTCTTT
CASRVHGNTEAFF
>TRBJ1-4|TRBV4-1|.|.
TGCGCCAGCAGCCAAGATGTCCTGAGGGAAAAACTGTTTTTT
CASSQDVLREKLFF
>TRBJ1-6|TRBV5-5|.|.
TGTGCCAGCAGAGCTGGAGGCCGTAGCTCCTATAATTCACCCCTCCACTTT
CASRAGGRSSYNSPLHF
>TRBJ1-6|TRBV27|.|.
TGTGCCAGCAGTTTAGGGTTAGTGGGGTCACCCCTCCACTTT
CASSLGLVGSPLHF
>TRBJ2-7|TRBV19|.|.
TGTGCCAGTAGGGTAGTGGGCTCCTACGAGCAGTACTTC
CASRVVGSYEQYF
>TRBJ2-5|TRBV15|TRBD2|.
TGTGCCACCAGCAGAGACACTAGCGGCCAAGAGACCCAGTACTTC
CATSRDTSGQETQYF
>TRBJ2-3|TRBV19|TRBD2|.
TGTGCCAGTAGTATAGGATTGGGACTAAGCACAGATACGCAGTATTTT
CASSIGLGLSTDTQYF
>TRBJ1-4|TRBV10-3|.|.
TGTGCCATCAGTCAGGGATTGCCTGAAAAACTGTTTTTT
CAISQGLPEKLFF
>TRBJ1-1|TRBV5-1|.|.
TGCGCCAGCAGCTTGGACAGGAAAACTTTCTTT
CASSLDRKTFF
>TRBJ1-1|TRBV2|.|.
TGTGCCAGCGGGGGTGTCCGGAACACTGAAGCTTTCTTT
CASGGVRNTEAFF
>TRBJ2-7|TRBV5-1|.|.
TGCGCCAGCAGCTCAGGGGTAGGGGCGGCCGAGCAGTACTTC
CASSSGVGAAEQYF
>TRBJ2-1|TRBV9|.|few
TGTGCCAGCAGCGTAGGCTCAGGGAAGACCCCGAGGTCCTACAATGAGCAGTTCTTC
CASSVGSGKTPRSYNEQFF
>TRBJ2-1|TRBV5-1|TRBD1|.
TGCGCCAGCAGGTCGGGACAGGGTGCTTACAATGAGCAGTTCTTC
CASRSGQGAYNEQFF
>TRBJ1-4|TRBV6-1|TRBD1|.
TGTGCCAGCAATCGACAGGGGGGAGCGGAAAAACTGTTTTTT
CASNRQGGAEKLFF
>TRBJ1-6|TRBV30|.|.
TGTGCCTGGGCTTTGGACAGCGCTTCGATCCTCCACTTT
CAWALDSASILHF
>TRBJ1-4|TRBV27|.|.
TGTGCCAGCAGTTCAAACCGGGACACCAATGAAAAACTGTTTTTT
CASSSNRDTNEKLFF
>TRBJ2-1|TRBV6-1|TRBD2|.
TGTGCCAGCAGTGCCCGACTAGCGGGGCATACCTACAATGAGCAGTTCTTC
CASSARLAGHTYNEQFF
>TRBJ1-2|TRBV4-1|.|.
TGCGCCAGCAGCCAACCCTGGCAGGGCTATGGCTACACCTTC
CASSQPWQGYGYTF
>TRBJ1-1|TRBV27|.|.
TGTGCCAGCAGTTTAGCAGGGATGACGAACACTGAAGCTTTCTTT
CASSLAGMTNTEAFF
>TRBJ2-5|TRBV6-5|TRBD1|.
TGTGCCAGCAGTCCCCTCAGGGGGCGCGGCGAGACCCAGTACTTC
CASSPLRGRGETQYF
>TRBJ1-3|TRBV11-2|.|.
TGTGCCAGCAGCTTAGGGGGATCAGGAAACACCATATATTTT
CASSLGGSGNTIYF
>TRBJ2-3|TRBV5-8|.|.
TGTGCCAGCAGCTTGGGACTACCAATCACAGATACGCAGTATTTT
CASSLGLPITDTQYF
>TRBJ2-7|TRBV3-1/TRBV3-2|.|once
TGTGCCAGCAGCCAAGGGCGCGGAAGCTCCTACGAGCAGTACTTC
CASSQGRGSSYEQYF
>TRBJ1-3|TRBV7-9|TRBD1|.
TGTGCCAGCAGCCCCCGGGACAGGATATCTGGAAACACCATATATTTT
CASSPRDRISGNTIYF
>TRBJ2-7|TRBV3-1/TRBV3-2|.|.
TGTGCCAGCAGCCCTTTGCAGGGCGCTTGGGACGAGCAGTACTTC
CASSPLQGAWDEQYF
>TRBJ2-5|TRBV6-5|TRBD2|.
TGTGCCAGCAGTTACGGGTCCAGCGGGAGTTCGACCCAGTACTTC
CASSYGSSGSSTQYF
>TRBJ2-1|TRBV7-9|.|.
TGTGCCAGCAGCTTCGTCGAGACGGGAGTAGGGTACAATGAGCAGTTCTTC
CASSFVETGVGYNEQFF
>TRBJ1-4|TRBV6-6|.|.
TGTGCCAGCAGTTCTAGAAAGGGGGATGAAAAACTGTTTTTT
CASSSRKGDEKLFF
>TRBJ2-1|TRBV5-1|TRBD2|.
TGCGCCAGCAGCTTGATGTTAGCGGGAGGGGTTTACAATGAGCAGTTCTTC
CASSLMLAGGVYNEQFF
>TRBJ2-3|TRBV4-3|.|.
TGCGCCAGCAGCCGGGAGGTAAGAGATACGCAGTATTTT
CASSREVRDTQYF